This T cell receptor beta chain stems from a study of identical twins. Study conclusions and caveats: Insertions were reduced in abundant cord blood beta clonotypes but not in memory repertoires.

Template switching added a universal primer site; cDNA carried unique molecular identifiers. Each CDR3 protein is one row after TCRdb ran MiXCR on the 5' RACE reads. This table holds 750,000 to 950,000 distinct CDR3 sequences, over 9% found once. Points on this clonotype: No antigen is known for it.

The CDR3 has 15 amino acids. Looked up from germline, CDR1 is SGHDT and CDR2 is YYEEEE. V was clipped by 5 bases and J by 2 bases, with 14 bases between them. This sample also belongs to another study, concerning yellow fever vaccine responses in identical twins.

The sequence came from a woman aged 18-35 years in good health. The material sequenced was PBMCs. J is TRBJ1-5 and V is TRBV5-6, with D possibly TRBD1 on 6 matching bases. This CDR3 reads CASSWGGRGNQPQHF. DNA of the CDR3: TGTGCCAGCAGTTGGGGGGGCAGGGGCAATCAGCCCCAGCATTTT.